Listed below are T cell receptor beta chains from one sample, sequenced in a study of T-cell memory formation after mild COVID-19. TCRdb used MiXCR to reprocess the 5' RACE reads, holding one entry per CDR3 protein. Of approximately 110,000 distinct CDR3 sequences listed, about 24% are singletons. The source material was PBMCs or a T cell subset sorted from them (not recorded which). The receptors shown here come from a man between 18 and 29 years old who had mild COVID-19 (a few samples of this study predate the infection). Cell type and time point are not known. Both conserved end residues are part of each CDR3.

TRBV4-2	CASSPQWGGGAFETQYF
TRBV29-1	CSVEPLDRINQNYGYTF
TRBV7-9	CASSLHGRPGEQFF
TRBV4-1	CASSQGYGSPLHF
TRBV20-1	CSAKTSGGPGWMQYF
TRBV7-9	CASSFSGGAPTYNEQFF
TRBV3-1	CASSQDTSSYNEQFF
TRBV27	CASRTGAQPQHF
TRBV4-1	CASSLRTVNTEAFF
TRBV13	CASSHRGASTDTQYF
TRBV5-6	CASSFSGQGLTEAFF
TRBV28	CASSPSRAGWIIWETQYF
TRBV11-2	CASSPPLATGELFF
TRBV2	CASGGYGSDNEQFF
TRBV5-1	CASSWGMGQPQHF
TRBV12-3/TRBV12-4	CASSFPGLEQETQYF
TRBV4-3	CASSLRQTTLGSYEQYF
TRBV7-2	CASSFPGQVDIQYF
TRBV28	CASSLGLGWGQETQYF
TRBV6-5	CASSFRTGSTGANVLTF
TRBV7-9	CASSFSTGGTEAFF
TRBV3-1	CASSQDAAGLYYGYTF
TRBV6-2/TRBV6-3	CASSYRAGIYGYTF
TRBV7-7	CASSLDGVDEQFF
TRBV27	CASSPGTGGSQYF
TRBV12-3/TRBV12-4	CASSGGAGNEQFF
TRBV5-1	CASSPLGPPPDTQYF
TRBV7-2	CASSLPRALETQYF
TRBV29-1	CSVAWLEDEQYF
TRBV29-1	CSVEDPINIGETGNTIYF
TRBV5-4	CASSTGTAAAEAFF
TRBV6-2/TRBV6-3	CASGLAGPYEQYF
TRBV2	CASIPGLAGGPQETQYF
TRBV29-1	CSAVFLGTQHF
TRBV7-6	CASSSGLQDEQFF
TRBV18	CASSLRVMDTGGTQYF
TRBV11-2	CASSFGYDYGYTF
TRBV19	CASSLRGRHEAFF